The present T cell receptor (beta chain) was sequenced within a study of T cell therapy after organ transplantation. Noted time point: 4-8 weeks after completion of therapy. The V gene's germline CDR1 is SGHAT and CDR2 FQDESV (reference sequence). Trimming removed 6 bases from V and 2 bases from J; junction bases left unmatched: 6. This CDR3 region has 16 residues. Measured with immunoSEQ multiplex PCR; TCRdb has only the in-frame clones, and not every one. The sample yields a few thousand clones, about 86% seen once. Regarding this clone: What it recognizes is unknown.

The sample was CD8+ T cells from blood, taken after autologous CMV-specific T cell therapy. This receptor was taken from a human patient who had received a solid organ transplant and had CMV disease. The graft donor may have contributed some T cells. This chain links TRBV11-1 with TRBJ2-1; 11 nucleotides match TRBD2. The CDR3 DNA sequence: TGTGCCAGCAGTCAATCTAGCGGGGGGCCCTACAATGAGCAGTTCTTC. Encoded protein: CASSQSSGGPYNEQFF.